Each of the 3 T cell receptor beta chains below was sequenced from the same sample in a study of OX40 agonist ivuxolimab in advanced cancers. Produced via immunoSEQ multiplex PCR; TCRdb's table is partial and in-frame only. The sample lists around 100,000 clones, roughly nine tenths occurring once. Sample: CD4+ or CD8+ T cells sorted from blood, taken in a trial of the OX40 agonist ivuxolimab. These receptor sequences come from an adult with an advanced solid tumor such as melanoma, head and neck, liver or kidney cancer.

J is TRBJ1-1 and V is TRBV11-2; tentative D call: TRBD1 (5 bases). This CDR3 comprises 16 residues. Germline CDR1 is SGHAT and CDR2 is FQNNGV. V was clipped by 4 bases and J by 1 base, with 16 bases between them. In nucleotides, the CDR3 is TGTGCCAGCAGCTCCACCCGGCGTCAGGGGAACACTGAAGCTTTCTTT. It is translated as CASSSTRRQGNTEAFF.

This clone was counted a few times. The chain combines TRBV11-2 with TRBJ2-2, with D unclear. This CDR3 is 14 amino acids long. Germline CDR1 and CDR2: SGHAT and FQNNGV. The V end was cut by 3 bases, the J end by 4 bases, with 9 bases between. CDR3 DNA sequence: TGTGCCAGCAGCTTCGTTACGGGCACCGGGGAGCTGTTTTTT. It yields the protein CASSFVTGTGELFF.

V and J are TRBV18 and TRBJ2-3; D is possibly TRBD1 or TRBD2 (5 bases each). This CDR3 spans 15 amino acids. The ends were cut back, 0 bases at V and 2 bases at J, with 9 bases in the middle. The germline V gene has CDR1 KGHSH and CDR2 LQKENI. The DNA of the CDR3 is TGTGCCAGCTCACCACCGAGGGGAGACACAGATACGCAGTATTTT. This gives the protein CASSPPRGDTDTQYF.